This T cell receptor beta chain was observed in a study of identical twins. With respect to this clonotype: Its specificity is unknown.

The CDR3 length is 15 residues. The germline V gene has CDR1 SGHVS and CDR2 FNYEAQ. The junction had 7 bases not matched to a gene; V was cut back by 5 bases and J by 2 bases. The study's findings and limits: It was out-of-frame TCR alpha sharing in monozygotic twins that models underestimated.

MiXCR, applied by TCRdb to the 5' RACE reads, yields one record per CDR3 protein. The sample records 690,000 or so distinct CDR3 sequences, 8.5% to 9.5% being singletons. This sample was also put to use in a study of yellow fever vaccine responses in identical twins.

Sequenced material: PBMCs. This chain joins TRBV7-6 and TRBJ2-7; 9 bases agree with TRBD1. This receptor was taken from a young woman in good health. The CDR3 here is CASSDRGQGTYEQYF. The CDR3 DNA is TGTGCCAGCAGCGACCGGGGACAGGGTACCTACGAGCAGTACTTC.